Included here is one T cell receptor beta chain sequence, with context. This clone has only one observation. Its antigen remains unidentified. Base qualities are not at hand, and no much larger clone is one base apart. This specimen's time point label, interpreted: baseline pretreatment blood. The meaning of the sample's treatment or condition label: 15 Gy SBRT to primary tumor, nephrectomy 4 weeks later. Serial peripheral blood from radiation-treated patients was sampled at baseline, 2 weeks and 4 weeks after SBRT to track tumor-enriched clonotypes. Every patient's renal cell carcinoma showed clear cell pathology. The QIAamp DNA Blood Mini Kit (Qiagen) was used to prepare genomic DNA for TCR sequencing. Only samples passing all quality control checks were included in the analyses. The CDR3 measures 14 amino acids from cysteine to phenylalanine. Only the CDR3 part of the read is kept: 42 bases, read in frame from the first base. The CDR1 and CDR2 encoded by the germline V gene are MNHNS and SASEGT. V is reduced by 4 bases and J by 8 bases, leaving a spacing of 17 bases between them.

The record originates from a study of radiation and T cells in renal cell carcinoma (TCRdb year 2020). The study in broad terms: Samples were obtained from a clinical trial, in which 15 Gy stereotactic body radiation therapy was delivered to primary renal cell carcinomas and nephrectomy was performed 4 weeks later. A total of 53 samples underwent TCR beta sequencing, made up of approximately 26 tumors and about 27 peripheral blood samples. Across all 55 or so samples, 3.8 million or so unique CDR3 nucleotide sequences encoding around 2.8 million unique CDR3 amino acid sequences were identified.

Overall study results and their limits: Because pretreatment tumor biopsies were not available, the study could not determine whether clonotypes were already present within the tumor at baseline. In blood, the top tumor clonotypes increased between baseline and 2 weeks post-radiation and then shrank by 4 weeks, which suggests that tumor-resident clones expanded only transiently. Effects of radiation dose or scheduling on the TCR repertoire could not be addressed with the single-armed trial design. Dynamics of the blood repertoire were not tracked past 4 weeks after treatment.

TCR beta libraries were generated from genomic DNA with the immunoSEQ kit, following the manufacturer's recommendations. To prepare the libraries, a first multiplex PCR with proprietary primers was run, followed by a second PCR that added unique barcodes, and a bead cleanup was done after each round. A positive control reaction and a negative control reaction, both provided in the kit, were run with every batch of samples. The final libraries were assessed on an Agilent 4200 TapeStation D1000 ScreenTape, pooled by volume, and quantified by qPCR. Sequencing was performed on an Illumina NextSeq500 with a MidOutput 150-cycle cartridge, and 156 Read1 and 15 Index1 cycles were run with kit custom primers. The pooled library was loaded at approximately 1 pM, with an approximately 19% PhiX control spiked in. Under the source paper's analysis protocol: Vendor-processed data were analyzed in R, with a clonotype defined as all T cells sharing the same CDR3 nucleotide sequence. For clone abundance analyses, frequencies were normalized to the 10,000 most abundant clones per sample. Before analysis, public T cell clones were removed, and these numbered fewer than six per sample on average. A difference in abundance of at least 32-fold between compartments was used to define tumor-enriched and baseline blood-enriched clonotypes. A beta-binomial differential abundance model was used to identify clonotypes that were expanded or contracted between blood time points. The Baroni-Urbani and Buser coefficient was used to measure tumor-blood repertoire similarity, and groups were compared with two-tailed Wilcoxon tests in R. TCRdb provides this immuneACCESS table in a form limited to in-frame rearrangements. Some clones are lacking; in checked studies, under half of them reflect an unresolved V gene, and why the rest are absent is not known. Clonal size and the V and J genes are those of that table, whereas D and trimming came from the DNA. This sample is represented by about 59,000 clones; 60% to 85% of them were singletons. Together, the top ten hold about 7.3% of the sample.

Material: blood, obtained from a patient whose treatment included radiotherapy and nephrectomy. The clonotype comes from a man in his sixties with renal cell carcinoma. The rearranged segments are TRBV6-1 and TRBJ1-2; a tentative D call is TRBD1 (5 bases match). The DNA reads TGTGCCAGCAGTGCCGCCGGGCCGGGGGACGGCTACACCTTC. It translates as CASSAAGPGDGYTF.